This is a list of T cell receptor beta chains from one sample in a study. MiXCR, applied by TCRdb to the RT-PCR reads, yields one record per CDR3 protein. Of hundreds of thousands of distinct CDR3 sequences in the sample, around 14% are singletons; the top ten hold about 3.9%. Material: memory CD4+ T cells from blood. The receptors derive from a female donor in good health, serving as a healthy control. Each CDR3 is given with its conserved first and last residue. D genes are given only for firm matches. Not all rows give a size; the values are once, few, many and, for expanded clones, a class.

v_call: TRBV30
d_call: .
clone_size: many
cdr3_length: 11
j_call: TRBJ2-3
cdr3_aa: CAWSARDTQYF
cdr3_nt: TGTGCCTGGAGTGCACGAGATACGCAGTATTTT

v_call: TRBV20-1
d_call: .
clone_size: many
cdr3_length: 13
j_call: TRBJ2-5
cdr3_aa: CSETGLVSETQYF
cdr3_nt: TGCAGTGAAACGGGGCTAGTTTCGGAGACCCAGTACTTC

v_call: TRBV5-1
d_call: .
clone_size: .
cdr3_length: 14
j_call: TRBJ2-5
cdr3_aa: CASSITGFGETQHF
cdr3_nt: TGCGCCAGCAGCATTACAGGGTTTGGGGAGACCCAGCACTTC

v_call: TRBV6-5
d_call: .
clone_size: .
cdr3_length: 14
j_call: TRBJ2-7
cdr3_aa: CASNAGSTPYEQYF
cdr3_nt: TGTGCCAGCAATGCCGGGTCAACACCCTACGAGCAGTACTTC

v_call: TRBV4-3
d_call: .
clone_size: few
cdr3_length: 15
j_call: TRBJ2-3
cdr3_aa: CASSQDLLGEDTQYF
cdr3_nt: TGCGCCAGCAGCCAAGATCTTTTAGGGGAAGATACGCAGTATTTT

v_call: TRBV27
d_call: .
clone_size: .
cdr3_length: 15
j_call: TRBJ1-5
cdr3_aa: CASSATAYSNQPQHF
cdr3_nt: TGTGCCAGCAGCGCGACAGCCTATAGCAATCAGCCCCAGCATTTT

v_call: TRBV10-3
d_call: TRBD2
clone_size: many
cdr3_length: 17
j_call: TRBJ2-3
cdr3_aa: CAISESSRGGSTDTQYF
cdr3_nt: TGTGCCATCAGTGAGTCAAGTCGGGGAGGGAGCACAGATACGCAGTATTTT

v_call: TRBV7-2
d_call: .
clone_size: many
cdr3_length: 16
j_call: TRBJ2-2
cdr3_aa: CASSPPNAVLTGELFF
cdr3_nt: TGTGCCAGCAGCCCACCGAATGCGGTTCTCACCGGGGAGCTGTTTTTT

v_call: TRBV19
d_call: TRBD2
clone_size: .
cdr3_length: 15
j_call: TRBJ2-5
cdr3_aa: CASSGTSGTLETQYF
cdr3_nt: TGTGCCAGTAGTGGGACTAGCGGGACCTTGGAGACCCAGTACTTC

v_call: TRBV5-4
d_call: TRBD2
clone_size: few
cdr3_length: 17
j_call: TRBJ2-1
cdr3_aa: CASSSLTSGRASDEQFF
cdr3_nt: TGTGCCAGCAGCTCCCTTACTAGCGGGAGGGCCTCAGATGAGCAGTTCTTC

v_call: TRBV7-9
d_call: .
clone_size: .
cdr3_length: 13
j_call: TRBJ1-1
cdr3_aa: CATSPEAGAEAFF
cdr3_nt: TGTGCCACCAGCCCTGAAGCGGGGGCTGAAGCTTTCTTT

v_call: TRBV5-6
d_call: .
clone_size: many
cdr3_length: 16
j_call: TRBJ1-3
cdr3_aa: CASSLAGSVAGNTIYF
cdr3_nt: TGTGCCAGCAGCTTGGCAGGGAGTGTGGCTGGAAACACCATATATTTT

v_call: TRBV19
d_call: TRBD1
clone_size: .
cdr3_length: 14
j_call: TRBJ1-2
cdr3_aa: CASNYRGRDYGYTF
cdr3_nt: TGTGCCAGCAATTACAGGGGTCGGGACTATGGCTACACCTTC

v_call: TRBV28
d_call: TRBD1
clone_size: .
cdr3_length: 15
j_call: TRBJ1-2
cdr3_aa: CASSKGGPWGYGYTF
cdr3_nt: TGTGCCAGCAGCAAAGGGGGCCCGTGGGGATATGGCTACACCTTC

v_call: TRBV15
d_call: TRBD1
clone_size: few
cdr3_length: 15
j_call: TRBJ1-2
cdr3_aa: CATSRDRQGAKGYTF
cdr3_nt: TGTGCCACCAGCAGAGATCGGCAGGGGGCGAAAGGCTACACCTTC

v_call: TRBV5-1
d_call: .
clone_size: few
cdr3_length: 14
j_call: TRBJ1-1
cdr3_aa: CASSWEGSGTEAFF
cdr3_nt: TGCGCCAGCAGCTGGGAGGGGAGTGGGACTGAAGCTTTCTTT

v_call: TRBV6-1
d_call: TRBD1
clone_size: few
cdr3_length: 17
j_call: TRBJ1-4
cdr3_aa: CASSYPGQGFQDEKLFF
cdr3_nt: TGTGCCAGCAGCTACCCGGGACAGGGATTTCAAGATGAAAAACTGTTTTTT

v_call: TRBV7-2
d_call: .
clone_size: .
cdr3_length: 14
j_call: TRBJ1-1
cdr3_aa: CASSLAYYNTEAFF
cdr3_nt: TGTGCCAGCAGCTTAGCGTACTACAACACTGAAGCTTTCTTT

v_call: TRBV6-5
d_call: TRBD2
clone_size: .
cdr3_length: 16
j_call: TRBJ2-2
cdr3_aa: CASSPARAGGNTELFF
cdr3_nt: TGTGCCAGCAGTCCCGCTCGAGCGGGAGGGAACACCGAGCTGTTTTTT

v_call: TRBV27
d_call: TRBD2
clone_size: many
cdr3_length: 13
j_call: TRBJ2-1
cdr3_aa: CASGGEGRGEQFF
cdr3_nt: TGTGCCAGTGGGGGGGAGGGGCGAGGTGAGCAGTTCTTC

v_call: TRBV7-2
d_call: .
clone_size: .
cdr3_length: 14
j_call: TRBJ2-2
cdr3_aa: CASSLNPGAGELFF
cdr3_nt: TGTGCCAGCAGCTTAAACCCCGGAGCCGGGGAGCTGTTTTTT

v_call: TRBV9
d_call: TRBD1
clone_size: .
cdr3_length: 15
j_call: TRBJ1-6
cdr3_aa: CASSVDGTGRSPLHF
cdr3_nt: TGTGCCAGCAGCGTAGACGGGACAGGGAGATCACCCCTCCACTTT

v_call: TRBV5-6
d_call: .
clone_size: few
cdr3_length: 15
j_call: TRBJ2-7
cdr3_aa: CASSPLRGGNYEQYF
cdr3_nt: TGTGCCAGCAGCCCCTTAAGGGGCGGCAACTACGAGCAGTACTTC

v_call: TRBV12-3/TRBV12-4
d_call: .
clone_size: .
cdr3_length: 16
j_call: TRBJ1-2
cdr3_aa: CASSRGRRASNYGYTF
cdr3_nt: TGTGCCAGCAGCCGTGGTAGGCGCGCCTCTAACTATGGCTACACCTTC

v_call: TRBV5-1
d_call: .
clone_size: .
cdr3_length: 13
j_call: TRBJ1-2
cdr3_aa: CASSLGQEDGYTF
cdr3_nt: TGCGCCAGCAGCTTGGGCCAGGAGGATGGCTACACCTTC

v_call: TRBV28
d_call: .
clone_size: .
cdr3_length: 16
j_call: TRBJ1-5
cdr3_aa: CASSLALVDSNQPQHF
cdr3_nt: TGTGCCAGCAGTTTAGCCCTGGTAGATAGCAATCAGCCCCAGCATTTT

v_call: TRBV5-1
d_call: TRBD1
clone_size: few
cdr3_length: 14
j_call: TRBJ1-2
cdr3_aa: CASRPQTGSDGYTF
cdr3_nt: TGCGCCAGCAGACCCCAGACAGGGTCGGATGGCTACACCTTC

v_call: TRBV12-3/TRBV12-4
d_call: .
clone_size: .
cdr3_length: 15
j_call: TRBJ2-3
cdr3_aa: CASSIPGGGTDTQYF
cdr3_nt: TGTGCCAGCAGTATCCCCGGGGGTGGCACAGATACGCAGTATTTT

v_call: TRBV2
d_call: .
clone_size: .
cdr3_length: 13
j_call: TRBJ1-2
cdr3_aa: CASSPAETRGYTF
cdr3_nt: TGTGCCAGCAGTCCCGCAGAAACGCGGGGCTACACCTTC

v_call: TRBV28
d_call: .
clone_size: .
cdr3_length: 13
j_call: TRBJ2-5
cdr3_aa: CASTMGGKETQYF
cdr3_nt: TGTGCCAGCACCATGGGGGGAAAGGAGACCCAGTACTTC

v_call: TRBV5-4
d_call: .
clone_size: few
cdr3_length: 13
j_call: TRBJ1-2
cdr3_aa: CASSSEALGGYTF
cdr3_nt: TGTGCCAGCAGCTCGGAGGCGTTAGGGGGCTACACCTTC

v_call: TRBV5-1
d_call: TRBD1
clone_size: .
cdr3_length: 15
j_call: TRBJ2-5
cdr3_aa: CASSLNPGGGETQYF
cdr3_nt: TGCGCCAGCAGCTTGAACCCAGGGGGTGGAGAGACCCAGTACTTC

v_call: TRBV4-3
d_call: .
clone_size: .
cdr3_length: 18
j_call: TRBJ1-4
cdr3_aa: CASSQDFGRRHPNEKLFF
cdr3_nt: TGCGCCAGCAGCCAAGATTTTGGGAGGAGACATCCTAATGAAAAACTGTTTTTT

v_call: TRBV7-8
d_call: TRBD1
clone_size: .
cdr3_length: 16
j_call: TRBJ1-1
cdr3_aa: CASRKTGGHPNTEAFF
cdr3_nt: TGTGCCAGCAGGAAAACAGGGGGACACCCGAACACTGAAGCTTTCTTT

v_call: TRBV20-1
d_call: TRBD1
clone_size: .
cdr3_length: 15
j_call: TRBJ2-5
cdr3_aa: CSARDDRGYQETQYF
cdr3_nt: TGCAGTGCTAGAGATGACAGGGGATACCAAGAGACCCAGTACTTC

v_call: TRBV6-1
d_call: .
clone_size: .
cdr3_length: 16
j_call: TRBJ1-1
cdr3_aa: CASSEMVGPPNTEAFF
cdr3_nt: TGTGCCAGCAGTGAAATGGTGGGCCCTCCGAACACTGAAGCTTTCTTT

v_call: TRBV4-3
d_call: .
clone_size: few
cdr3_length: 17
j_call: TRBJ2-1
cdr3_aa: CASSPLHGGSGFGEQFF
cdr3_nt: TGCGCCAGCAGCCCTTTGCACGGTGGGAGTGGGTTCGGTGAGCAGTTCTTC

v_call: TRBV12-3/TRBV12-4
d_call: .
clone_size: many
cdr3_length: 12
j_call: TRBJ2-7
cdr3_aa: CASSTRFHEQYF
cdr3_nt: TGTGCCAGCAGCACTAGGTTCCACGAGCAGTACTTC

v_call: TRBV5-1
d_call: TRBD1
clone_size: many
cdr3_length: 13
j_call: TRBJ2-1
cdr3_aa: CASSLDGQGEQFF
cdr3_nt: TGCGCCAGCAGCTTGGATGGACAGGGTGAGCAGTTCTTC

v_call: TRBV20-1
d_call: .
clone_size: few
cdr3_length: 13
j_call: TRBJ2-7
cdr3_aa: CSALERSSYEQYF
cdr3_nt: TGCAGTGCTCTAGAGAGGAGCTCCTACGAGCAGTACTTC

v_call: TRBV6-6
d_call: .
clone_size: many
cdr3_length: 14
j_call: TRBJ2-1
cdr3_aa: CATSPGLSYNEQFF
cdr3_nt: TGTGCCACCAGTCCGGGACTGAGCTACAATGAGCAGTTCTTC

v_call: TRBV20-1
d_call: TRBD1
clone_size: many
cdr3_length: 15
j_call: TRBJ2-3
cdr3_aa: CSASNPTGESDTQYF
cdr3_nt: TGCAGTGCTAGTAATCCGACAGGGGAATCAGATACGCAGTATTTT

v_call: TRBV2
d_call: .
clone_size: .
cdr3_length: 14
j_call: TRBJ2-4
cdr3_aa: CASSRRDFKNIQYF
cdr3_nt: TGTGCCAGCAGTAGACGGGACTTCAAAAACATTCAGTACTTC

v_call: TRBV7-2
d_call: TRBD1
clone_size: .
cdr3_length: 14
j_call: TRBJ1-5
cdr3_aa: CASSPTGWNQPQHF
cdr3_nt: TGTGCCAGCAGTCCGACAGGGTGGAATCAGCCCCAGCATTTT

v_call: TRBV28
d_call: .
clone_size: few
cdr3_length: 10
j_call: TRBJ1-1
cdr3_aa: CASSYITAFF
cdr3_nt: TGTGCCAGCAGTTACATTACAGCTTTCTTT

v_call: TRBV20-1
d_call: TRBD1
clone_size: few
cdr3_length: 19
j_call: TRBJ1-5
cdr3_aa: CSARDYRDRQYMGNQPQHF
cdr3_nt: TGCAGTGCTAGAGATTACCGGGACAGACAGTATATGGGCAATCAGCCCCAGCATTTT

v_call: TRBV6-5
d_call: .
clone_size: many
cdr3_length: 14
j_call: TRBJ2-7
cdr3_aa: CASSYSLIAYEQYF
cdr3_nt: TGTGCCAGCAGTTACTCTTTAATAGCGTACGAGCAGTACTTC

v_call: TRBV6-5
d_call: .
clone_size: many
cdr3_length: 13
j_call: TRBJ1-2
cdr3_aa: CASSPGSNYGYTF
cdr3_nt: TGTGCCAGCAGTCCCGGCAGCAACTATGGCTACACCTTC

v_call: TRBV28
d_call: TRBD2
clone_size: few
cdr3_length: 15
j_call: TRBJ2-1
cdr3_aa: CASRTSGSFSNEQFF
cdr3_nt: TGTGCCAGCAGGACCAGCGGGAGTTTCAGCAATGAGCAGTTCTTC

v_call: TRBV20-1
d_call: .
clone_size: few
cdr3_length: 17
j_call: TRBJ2-2
cdr3_aa: CSARDPGGGMKTGELFF
cdr3_nt: TGCAGTGCTAGAGATCCAGGGGGAGGAATGAAAACCGGGGAGCTGTTTTTT

v_call: TRBV6-6
d_call: .
clone_size: few
cdr3_length: 15
j_call: TRBJ2-7
cdr3_aa: CASSFGGTVRYEQYF
cdr3_nt: TGTGCCAGCAGTTTCGGAGGGACCGTCCGCTACGAGCAGTACTTC

v_call: TRBV6-5
d_call: .
clone_size: .
cdr3_length: 15
j_call: TRBJ1-3
cdr3_aa: CASRAWTASGDTIYF
cdr3_nt: TGTGCCAGCAGAGCATGGACAGCCTCTGGAGACACCATATATTTT